The 8 T cell receptor beta chains in this list originate from one sample, sequenced in a study of blood T cell repertoires in COVID-19. Using immunoSEQ multiplex PCR, the repertoire was profiled, and TCRdb retains in-frame clones only, with some absent. The sample lists roughly 190,000 clones, roughly 89% occurring once. Sequenced input: PBMCs or T cells enriched from blood (not recorded which). Every receptor here comes from a woman younger than 45 who had been exposed to COVID-19.

V and J are TRBV20-1 and TRBJ2-4, with TRBD2 matching over 14 bases. V lost 3 bases and J lost 6; bases outside the gene matches: 10. Germline CDR1 and CDR2: DFQATT and SNEGSKA (reference sequence). The CDR3 totals 17 residues. In nucleotides, the CDR3 is TGCAGTGCTAGTAGGACTAGCGGGGGGCGCAATTTAAACATTCAGTACTTC. Its protein product is CSASRTSGGRNLNIQYF.

V is TRBV27 and J is TRBJ1-5, with D unresolved. The CDR3 length is 16 residues. Trimming took off 0 bases at V and 2 bases at J, with 11 bases between the two ends. Germline V CDR1 and CDR2: MNHEY, SMNVEV (reference sequence). DNA of the CDR3: TGTGCCAGCAGTTTATCGGCGGGGATGGGCAATCAGCCCCAGCATTTT. It codes for CASSLSAGMGNQPQHF.

The gene calls are TRBV28 and TRBJ2-7; 7 nucleotides line up with TRBD1. The V and J ends lost 6 bases and 0 bases, in that order; junction bases with no gene match: 5. Per the germline V gene, CDR1 is MDHEN and CDR2 is SYDVKM. The CDR3 consists of 14 residues. CDR3 DNA sequence: TGTGCCAGCAGGAAGGGGGCTATCTCCTACGAGCAGTACTTC. Translating gives CASRKGAISYEQYF.

This clone was seen just once. The V and J genes are TRBV5-6 and TRBJ2-7, with a tentative D call TRBD1 (6 bases). The CDR3 is 15 amino acids. Germline CDR1 reads SGHDT; CDR2 reads YYEEEE. With 4 bases removed from V and 0 bases from J, the gap between germline ends came to 14 bases. The CDR3 DNA sequence: TGTGCCAGCAGCGTCCGGGACACCGGCTCCTACGAGCAGTACTTC. It translates to CASSVRDTGSYEQYF.

The count of this clone is one. This chain connects TRBV9 to TRBJ1-2, with 7 nucleotides matching TRBD1. In germline, CDR1 is SGDLS, CDR2 YYNGEE. This CDR3 is built from 14 residues. The J segment lost 4 bases and the V segment lost 0 bases, leaving 3 bases of the junction unmatched. The CDR3 loop reads CASSVGGGSYGYTF. The CDR3 DNA reads TGTGCCAGCAGCGTAGGAGGGGGCAGCTATGGCTACACCTTC.

V and J are TRBV15 and TRBJ1-5; a possible D gene is TRBD1 (5 bases). V lost 8 bases and J 6 bases, leaving 14 bases between the germline ends. In germline, CDR1 is LNHNV, CDR2 YYDKDF (reference sequence). This CDR3 is built from 13 residues. The CDR3, as DNA: TGTGCCACCTCGGGGAGGGACCCTCAGCCCCAGCATTTT. This encodes CATSGRDPQPQHF.

The chain links TRBV7-2 to TRBJ2-3; D is unresolved. CDR1 and CDR2 (germline): SGHTA, FQGNSA. The CDR3 length is 14 residues. V shed 1 base and J shed 1 base, with 6 bases lying between them. The CDR3 DNA follows: TGTGCCAGCAGCTTAGTGCAGGGCACAGATACGCAGTATTTT. Amino acids: CASSLVQGTDTQYF. Based on the CDR3 plus reference TRBV7-2 and TRBJ2-3, the full variable domain is GAGVSQSPSNKVTEKGKDVELRCDPISGHTALYWYRQSLGQGLEFLIYFQGNSAPDKSGLPSDRFSAERTGGSVSTLTIQRTQQEDSAVYLCASSLVQGTDTQYFGPGTRLTVL.

This chain connects TRBV3-1 (or the pseudogene TRBV3-2) to TRBJ2-2; D might be TRBD1 (8 bases). The germline CDR1 and CDR2 sequences are LGHDT and YNNKEL (reference sequence). Trimming took off 3 bases at V and 5 bases at J, with 16 bases between the two ends. CDR3 length: 16 amino acids. For the CDR3, the DNA is TGTGCCAGCAGCCATCGAACAGGGGGAGGGACCGGGGAGCTGTTTTTT. This encodes CASSHRTGGGTGELFF.